This TCR beta chain is drawn from a study of T cells after yellow fever vaccination. Points from the study as a whole: Clones from primary vaccination mostly reappeared after the booster (96% CD4, approximately 88% CD8).

The germline V gene encodes CDR1 SGHAT and CDR2 FQNNGV. The CDR3 loop spans 14 amino acids. The ends were cut back, 1 base at V and 4 bases at J, with 10 bases in the middle. This clonotype was counted ten times or more. Its specificity is not known. TCRdb reanalysed the 5' RACE reads using MiXCR and keeps one entry per CDR3 protein. The sample has a few hundred thousand distinct CDR3 sequences; under 5% are singletons. The chain has TRBV11-2 and TRBJ1-1; D ambiguous. This TCR derives from a man aged 18 to 35 who received the YFV17D yellow fever vaccine. This sample comprised PBMCs, obtained 5 days after the yellow fever booster vaccination. The CDR3 sequence is CASSLGLRGTEAFF. The CDR3 DNA sequence: TGTGCCAGCAGCTTAGGGCTGCGCGGCACTGAAGCTTTCTTT.